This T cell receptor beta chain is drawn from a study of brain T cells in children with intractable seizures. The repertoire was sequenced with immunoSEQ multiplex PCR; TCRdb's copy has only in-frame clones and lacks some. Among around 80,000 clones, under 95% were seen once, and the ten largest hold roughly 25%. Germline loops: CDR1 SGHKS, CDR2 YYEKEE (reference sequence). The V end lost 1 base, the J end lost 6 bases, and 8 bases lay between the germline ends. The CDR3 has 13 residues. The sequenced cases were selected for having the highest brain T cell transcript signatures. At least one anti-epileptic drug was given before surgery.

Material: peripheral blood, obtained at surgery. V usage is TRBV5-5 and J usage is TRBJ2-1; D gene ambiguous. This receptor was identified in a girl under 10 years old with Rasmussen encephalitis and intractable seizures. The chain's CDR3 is CASSLTRSNEQFF. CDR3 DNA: TGTGCCAGCAGCTTGACCAGGTCCAATGAGCAGTTCTTC.